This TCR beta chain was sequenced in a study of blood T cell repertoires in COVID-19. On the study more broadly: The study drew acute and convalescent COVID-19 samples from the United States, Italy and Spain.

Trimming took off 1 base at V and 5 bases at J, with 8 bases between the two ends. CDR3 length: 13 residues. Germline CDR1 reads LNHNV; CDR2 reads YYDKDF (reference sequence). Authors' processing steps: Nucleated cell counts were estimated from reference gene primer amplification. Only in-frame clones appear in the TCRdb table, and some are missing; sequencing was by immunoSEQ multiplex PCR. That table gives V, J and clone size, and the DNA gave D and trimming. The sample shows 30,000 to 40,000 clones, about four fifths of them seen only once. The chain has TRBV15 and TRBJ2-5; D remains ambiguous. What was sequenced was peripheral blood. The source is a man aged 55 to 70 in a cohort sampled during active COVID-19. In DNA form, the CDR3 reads TGTGCCACCAGCAGAGCTCTGAGGGAGACCCAGTACTTC. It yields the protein CATSRALRETQYF.